This paragraph reports one T cell receptor beta chain. Its antigen is undetermined. With V trimmed by 6 bases and J by 7 bases, 5 bases remained unmatched. Germline values: CDR1 MNHEY, CDR2 SVGAGI. The CDR3 is 12 residues long. CD8 cells regarded as naive lacked CD45RO, were positively chosen for CCR7, and omitted terminally differentiated effector memory CD45RA+ cells. The sample is drawn from a study of shared clonotypes between healthy human individuals. Study-level background: Researchers assigned three CD4 naive, three CD4 memory, two CD8 naive and one CD8 memory plate to each donor. Notes on the study in general: Roughly 5% of naive CD4 clonotypes were common to a handful of donors.

For every subset, genomic DNA was evenly distributed across several immunoSEQ plates. Here immunoSEQ multiplex PCR was the method, and the copy in TCRdb shows in-frame clones only, minus some. The repertoire includes about 1,800,000 clones, 85% to 95% of them detected once, and 0.9% to 1.5% sits in the top ten. This TCR derives from a man between 18 and 35 years old in good health. Sequencing was carried out using naive CD8+ T cells sorted from blood. This rearrangement joins TRBV6-5 to TRBJ2-5, with TRBD1 matching over 7 bases. DNA of the CDR3: TGTGCCAGCAGGGGGACAGACGGGACCCAGTACTTC. Protein: CASRGTDGTQYF.